One sample yielded the 27 T cell receptor beta chains listed below, sequenced in a study of memory CD4+ T cells and cytomegalovirus serostatus. Profiled with immunoSEQ multiplex PCR; TCRdb holds only in-frame clones, not every one. Of roughly 48,000 clones in the sample, around 82% were seen once. Single viable CD3+CD4+CD8-CD45RO+ cells were sorted as the memory CD4+ T cells. The sample was memory CD4+ T cells from blood. These receptors came from an adult in good health and CMV-seropositive.

The chain carries TRBV7-9 and TRBJ2-3; D gene unclear. From germline, CDR1 is SEHNR and CDR2 FQNEAQ (reference sequence). V was shortened by 1 base and J by 6 bases, with 8 bases between the two germline ends. CDR3 size: 13 residues. CDR3 in amino acids: CASSLEGRDTQYF. Here the CDR3 DNA reads TGTGCCAGCAGCTTAGAGGGCAGGGATACGCAGTATTTT.

The CDR3 DNA sequence: TGTGCCAGCAGCCCCAGTAGGATGGCCGGGGAGCTGTTTTTT. Amino acids: CASSPSRMAGELFF. This chain uses TRBV7-9 with TRBJ2-2; D is ambiguous. Germline CDR1 reads SEHNR; CDR2 reads FQNEAQ (reference sequence). With 5 bases removed from V and 6 bases from J, the gap between germline ends came to 13 bases. The CDR3 has 14 amino acids.

This clone appeared once. The chain employs TRBV7-2 and TRBJ2-1; D is ambiguous. This CDR3 region has 14 residues. Germline V gene lookup returns CDR1 SGHTA and CDR2 FQGNSA. V was shortened by 5 bases and J by 8 bases, with 16 bases between the two germline ends. The DNA of the CDR3 is TGTGCCAGCAGCGAGAGGATCGCAACCCATGAGCAGTTCTTC. Protein: CASSERIATHEQFF.

The chain uses TRBV7-2 and TRBJ1-2; D not resolved. V was shortened by 3 bases and J by 6 bases, with 23 bases between the two germline ends. The CDR3 spans 17 residues. CDR1 and CDR2 from the germline V gene are SGHTA and FQGNSA. The CDR3 nucleotides read TGTGCCAGCAGCTTGGGTCCCTCCTGGAGACAAGATCATGGCTACACCTTC. It is translated as CASSLGPSWRQDHGYTF.

This chain uses TRBV30 with TRBJ2-1; 8 nucleotides match TRBD2. CDR3 length: 14 amino acids. CDR1 is GTSNPN, CDR2 SVGIG, per germline (reference sequence). V was pared by 7 bases and J by 8 bases, with 13 bases of the junction left unmatched. DNA of the CDR3: TGTGCCTTCTCCGGGACTAGAGTTTACCATGAGCAGTTCTTC. It specifies CAFSGTRVYHEQFF. The complete variable domain, with remaining parts taken from reference TRBV30 and TRBJ2-1, reads SQTIHQWPATLVQPVGSPLSLECTVEGTSNPNLYWYRQAAGRGLQLLFYSVGIGQISSEVPQNLSASRPQDRQFILSSKKLLLSDSGFYLCAFSGTRVYHEQFFGPGTRLTVL.

The chain employs TRBV6-6 and TRBJ1-1; no clear D. Germline V gene lookup returns CDR1 MNHNY and CDR2 SVGAGI (reference sequence). The V and J ends lost 10 bases and 4 bases respectively, with 10 bases between them. There are 11 residues in the CDR3. Here the CDR3 reads CATRKATEAFF. The CDR3, as DNA: TGTGCCACCAGAAAGGCCACTGAAGCTTTCTTT.

This clone was picked up one time. The rearrangement uses TRBV2 and TRBJ2-5; the D call may be TRBD1 or TRBD2 (6 bases each). The CDR3 consists of 14 residues. Looked up from germline, CDR1 is SNHLY and CDR2 is FYNNEI. The V gene lost 2 bases and the J gene lost 5 bases, with 12 bases spanning the gap. CDR3 coding DNA: TGTGCCAGCAGTGAACGGGGGCGCGGGGAGACCCAGTACTTC. It codes for CASSERGRGETQYF.

This rearrangement joins TRBV14 to TRBJ2-3, with a weak D call TRBD1 (6 bases). This CDR3 has 15 residues. V was cut by 3 bases and J by 2 bases, with 12 bases left in between. From germline, CDR1 is SGHDN and CDR2 FVKESK. CDR3 DNA: TGTGCCAGCAGCCACGGACAGTGGGTCACAGATACGCAGTATTTT. Translation: CASSHGQWVTDTQYF. Full variable domain (missing parts from reference TRBV14 and TRBJ2-3): EAGVTQFPSHSVIEKGQTVTLRCDPISGHDNLYWYRRVMGKEIKFLLHFVKESKQDESGMPNNRFLAERTGGTYSTLKVQPAELEDSGVYFCASSHGQWVTDTQYFGPGTRLTVL.

This clone was found once. The chain has TRBV6-1 and TRBJ1-2; D is unclear. Trimming pared 6 bases from V and 3 bases from J, leaving 11 bases between. Germline loops: CDR1 MNHNS, CDR2 SASEGT. CDR3 length: 13 amino acids. The CDR3 region is CASRADTYYGYTF. The CDR3 nucleotides are TGTGCCAGCAGGGCAGACACTTACTATGGCTACACCTTC.

The DNA of the CDR3 is TGTGCCAGCAGTTACGAGGACAACACTGAAGCTTTCTTT. Protein: CASSYEDNTEAFF. The genes are TRBV6-6 and TRBJ1-1; no reliable D call. V was pared by 2 bases and J by 2 bases, with 6 bases between. Germline V gene sequence: CDR1 MNHNY, CDR2 SVGAGI (reference sequence). This CDR3 has 13 residues.

This chain connects TRBV20-1 to TRBJ1-1, with no clear D. In germline, CDR1 is DFQATT, CDR2 SNEGSKA (reference sequence). This CDR3 region has 11 residues. Deletions cut 5 bases from V and 3 bases from J, with 7 bases between. The CDR3 region has the DNA TGCAGTGCTTCAGTCCACACTGAAGCTTTCTTT. It is translated as CSASVHTEAFF.

This clone was observed a few times. V is TRBV19 and J is TRBJ1-3; D ambiguous. The V end lost 5 bases, the J end lost 0 bases, and 8 bases lay between the germline ends. From germline, CDR1 is LNHDA and CDR2 SQIVND (reference sequence). The CDR3 sequence is 14 residues long. The CDR3 DNA is TGTGCCAGTAGTCGCGGAACCTCTGGAAACACCATATATTTT. Its protein product is CASSRGTSGNTIYF.

The chain combines TRBV12-5 with TRBJ1-1, with D hard to call. Per the germline V gene, CDR1 is LGHNT and CDR2 is FRNRAP. Trimming shortened V by 1 base and J by 3 bases, and 21 bases separated the two germline ends. CDR3 length: 18 amino acids. The DNA of the CDR3 is TGTGCTAGTGGTTTGGGTCAACAGAGAAACCATAGAGACACTGAAGCTTTCTTT. Amino acid sequence: CASGLGQQRNHRDTEAFF.

The J gene is TRBJ1-3, the V gene TRBV5-4; D may be TRBD1 (6 bases). The CDR3 contains 16 residues. The ends were cut back, 4 bases at V and 3 bases at J, with 17 bases in the middle. Germline CDR1 reads SGHNT; CDR2 reads YYREEE (reference sequence). In DNA form, the CDR3 reads TGTGCCAGCAGCCAAGGGGGTCAGGGGAGTGGAAACACCATATATTTT. Translating gives CASSQGGQGSGNTIYF. The whole variable domain, remainder taken from reference TRBV5-4 and TRBJ1-3, is ETGVTQSPTHLIKTRGQQVTLRCSSQSGHNTVSWYQQALGQGPQFIFQYYREEENGRGNFPPRFSGLQFPNYSSELNVNALELDDSALYLCASSQGGQGSGNTIYFGEGSWLTVV.

This chain uses TRBV20-1 with TRBJ2-5; no clear D gene. CDR3 size: 10 residues. Germline values: CDR1 DFQATT, CDR2 SNEGSKA (reference sequence). The ends were cut back, 3 bases at V and 5 bases at J, with 4 bases in the middle. The CDR3: CSARSETQYF. The CDR3 bases are TGCAGTGCTAGGAGTGAGACCCAGTACTTC.

The V and J genes are TRBV29-1 and TRBJ1-1, with D tentatively TRBD1 (6 bases). There are 12 residues in the CDR3. V shed 5 bases and J shed 5 bases, with 12 bases lying between them. Per the germline V gene, CDR1 is SQVTM and CDR2 is ANQGSEA. Here the CDR3 reads CSVYRAGTEAFF. DNA for the CDR3: TGCAGCGTTTACAGGGCTGGTACTGAAGCTTTCTTT. The full variable domain, rest sourced from reference TRBV29-1 and TRBJ1-1, is SAVISQKPSRDICQRGTSLTIQCQVDSQVTMMFWYRQQPGQSLTLIATANQGSEATYESGFVIDKFPISRPNLTFSTLTVSNMSPEDSSIYLCSVYRAGTEAFFGQGTRLTVV.

The chain's CDR3 is CASSVKQGNTGELFF. DNA of the CDR3: TGTGCCAGCAGCGTAAAACAGGGGAACACCGGGGAGCTGTTTTTT. The chain uses TRBV9 and TRBJ2-2; possibly TRBD1 for D (6 bases). Germline V CDR1 and CDR2: SGDLS, YYNGEE. The CDR3 is 15 amino acids. Trimming removed 1 base from V and 1 base from J, with 8 bases in between.

The chain employs TRBV6-5 and TRBJ1-1; no clear D. CDR1 and CDR2 (germline): MNHEY, SVGAGI. V was cut by 9 bases and J by 1 base, with 18 bases left in between. The CDR3 is made up of 15 amino acids. The CDR3 protein is CASSRSWVGNTEAFF. The CDR3 DNA sequence: TGTGCCAGTTCTCGAAGTTGGGTGGGGAACACTGAAGCTTTCTTT.

V gene TRBV7-2 combines with J gene TRBJ1-3, with a tentative D call TRBD1 (6 bases). With 2 bases removed from V and 7 bases from J, the gap between germline ends came to 12 bases. This CDR3 is 14 amino acids long. The germline V gene has CDR1 SGHTA and CDR2 FQGNSA. The CDR3 bases are TGTGCCAGCAGCTTAAAGACCACAGGGAACACCATATATTTT. This translates into CASSLKTTGNTIYF.

The chain couples TRBV7-2 to TRBJ2-1; TRBD2 agrees at 12 bases. CDR1 and CDR2 from the germline V gene are SGHTA and FQGNSA. The CDR3 length is 14 residues. The V segment lost 7 bases and the J segment 10 bases; nucleotides outside the gene matches: 8. The CDR3 region is CASTLGTSGPEQFF. In nucleotides, the CDR3 is TGTGCCAGCACCCTAGGGACTAGCGGGCCCGAGCAGTTCTTC.

This clone has only one observation. V and J are TRBV29-1 and TRBJ2-1, with D possibly TRBD1 on 5 matching bases. V dropped 3 bases and J dropped 1 base, with 10 bases sitting between them. The CDR3 runs to 14 residues. The germline V gene has CDR1 SQVTM and CDR2 ANQGSEA. The CDR3 DNA is TGCAGCGTTGACCCCGCAGGGTCCTACAATGAGCAGTTCTTC. It specifies CSVDPAGSYNEQFF.

The chain combines TRBV7-2 with TRBJ2-5; D may be TRBD1 (6 bases). V dropped 7 bases and J dropped 4 bases, with 16 bases sitting between them. This CDR3 is built from 14 residues. Germline V gene lookup returns CDR1 SGHTA and CDR2 FQGNSA. The CDR3 DNA reads as TGTGCCAGCAATATCAGGGGTAGGATAGAGACCCAGTACTTC. This sequence encodes CASNIRGRIETQYF.

This clone has just one count. The chain is built from TRBV7-2 and TRBJ1-3; possibly TRBD1 for D (6 bases). Trimming took off 5 bases at V and 4 bases at J, with 18 bases between the two ends. The CDR3 contains 16 residues. In germline, CDR1 is SGHTA, CDR2 FQGNSA. The CDR3 DNA is TGTGCCAGCAGCCTCGGGGGCTCCGGGGCGGGAAACACCATATATTTT. This translates into CASSLGGSGAGNTIYF. The full variable domain, its missing parts supplied by reference TRBV7-2 and TRBJ1-3, is GAGVSQSPSNKVTEKGKDVELRCDPISGHTALYWYRQSLGQGLEFLIYFQGNSAPDKSGLPSDRFSAERTGGSVSTLTIQRTQQEDSAVYLCASSLGGSGAGNTIYFGEGSWLTVV.

The chain is built from TRBV5-1 and TRBJ2-7; no reliable D call. This CDR3 comprises 14 residues. Trimming removed 4 bases at V and 0 bases at J, with 11 bases between. Germline V gives CDR1 SGHRS, CDR2 YFSETQ. This chain's CDR3 is CASSPQSSSYEQYF. CDR3 nucleotides: TGCGCCAGCAGCCCTCAATCTAGCTCCTACGAGCAGTACTTC.

The genes are TRBV6-5 and TRBJ1-1; D is ambiguous. The CDR3 runs 16 residues. Germline values: CDR1 MNHEY, CDR2 SVGAGI. V lost 4 bases to trimming and J lost 1 base, with 16 bases between them. CDR3 nucleotides: TGTGCCAGCAGTTCCAGACTCGCTTGGGGGAACACTGAAGCTTTCTTT. This translates into CASSSRLAWGNTEAFF.

The V call is TRBV28, the J call TRBJ2-2; TRBD2 might be the D (5 bases). Trimming removed 6 bases from V and 9 bases from J, with 8 bases in between. This CDR3 has 11 residues. The germline gives CDR1 MDHEN, CDR2 SYDVKM. The CDR3 here is CASSGVRELFF. For the CDR3, the DNA is TGTGCCAGCAGCGGGGTCAGGGAGCTGTTTTTT.

The chain carries TRBV7-8 and TRBJ1-5, with unresolved D. V lost 1 base and J 4 bases, leaving 8 bases between the germline ends. The CDR3 consists of 14 residues. From germline, CDR1 is SGHVS and CDR2 FQNEAQ. The CDR3 protein is CASSLGNRNQPQHF. Written as DNA, the CDR3 is TGTGCCAGCAGCTTAGGAAATCGGAATCAGCCCCAGCATTTT. Looking up the rest from reference TRBV7-8 and TRBJ1-5 gives the full variable domain: GAGVSQSPRYKVAKRGQDVALRCDPISGHVSLFWYQQALGQGPEFLTYFQNEAQLDKSGLPSDRFFAERPEGSVSTLKIQRTQQEDSAVYLCASSLGNRNQPQHFGDGTRLSIL.